This TCR beta chain originates from a study of T cell responses to AZD1222 COVID-19 vaccine. General study findings and limits: Spike-specific TCR breadth and depth went up after people got two AZD1222 doses. Females made up more of the donors, who were largely white British, and clonal diversity may have come out too low.

As concerns this clone: Its antigen is not identified.

Produced via immunoSEQ multiplex PCR; TCRdb's table is partial and in-frame only. Of under 200,000 clones in the sample, 85% to 95% were seen once. CDR1 is LNHDA, CDR2 SQIVND, per germline (reference sequence). The CDR3 is 14 residues long. The V and J ends lost 4 bases and 5 bases, in that order; junction bases with no gene match: 4. The chain joins TRBV19 to TRBJ1-4; the match to TRBD1 covers 7 bases. Material: peripheral blood, obtained on day 0 of AZD1222 vaccination. This clonotype originated in an adult in good health. CDR3 loop: CASSSRDSNEKLFF. For the CDR3, the DNA is TGTGCCAGTAGTAGCAGGGACAGCAATGAAAAACTGTTTTTT.